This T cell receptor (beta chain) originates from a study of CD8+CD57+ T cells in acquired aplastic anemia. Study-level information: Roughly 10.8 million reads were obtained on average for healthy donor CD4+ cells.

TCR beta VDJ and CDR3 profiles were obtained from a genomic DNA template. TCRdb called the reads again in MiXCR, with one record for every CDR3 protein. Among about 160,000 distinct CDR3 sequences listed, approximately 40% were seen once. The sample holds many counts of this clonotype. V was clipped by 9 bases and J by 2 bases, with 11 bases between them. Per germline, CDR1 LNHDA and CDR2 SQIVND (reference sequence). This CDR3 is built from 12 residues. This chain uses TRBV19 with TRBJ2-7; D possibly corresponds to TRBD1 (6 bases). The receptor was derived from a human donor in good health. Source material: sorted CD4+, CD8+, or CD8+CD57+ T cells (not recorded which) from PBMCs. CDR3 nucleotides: TGTGCCAGCAGGACAGAACCCTACGAGCAGTACTTC. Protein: CASRTEPYEQYF.